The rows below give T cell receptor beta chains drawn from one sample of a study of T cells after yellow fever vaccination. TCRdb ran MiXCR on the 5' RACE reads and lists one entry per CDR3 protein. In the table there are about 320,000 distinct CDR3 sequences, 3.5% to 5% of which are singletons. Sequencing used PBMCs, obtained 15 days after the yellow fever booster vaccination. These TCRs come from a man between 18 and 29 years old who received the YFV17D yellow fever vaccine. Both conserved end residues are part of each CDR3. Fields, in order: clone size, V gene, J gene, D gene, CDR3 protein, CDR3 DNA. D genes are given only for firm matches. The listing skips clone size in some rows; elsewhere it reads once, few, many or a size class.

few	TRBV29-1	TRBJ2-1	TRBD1	CSVGGQGRDISLNEQFF	TGCAGCGTCGGAGGACAGGGTAGAGATATTAGTTTGAATGAGCAGTTCTTC
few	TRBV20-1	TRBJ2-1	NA	CSARVAAYYNEQFF	TGCAGTGCTAGAGTAGCGGCTTACTACAATGAGCAGTTCTTC
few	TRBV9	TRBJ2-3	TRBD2	CASSVVSGGAADTQYF	TGTGCCAGCAGCGTAGTGAGCGGGGGGGCTGCAGATACGCAGTATTTT
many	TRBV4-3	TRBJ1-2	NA	CASSQVSQPGDGYTF	TGCGCCAGCAGCCAAGTCTCACAGCCGGGGGATGGCTACACCTTC
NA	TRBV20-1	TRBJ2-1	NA	CSARRFGAYNEQFF	TGCAGTGCTCGGAGATTCGGGGCTTACAATGAGCAGTTCTTC
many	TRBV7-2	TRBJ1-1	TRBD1	CASSLRGLGEAFF	TGTGCCAGCAGCTTAAGGGGGCTGGGTGAAGCTTTCTTT
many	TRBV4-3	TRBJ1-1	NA	CASSQDPGYTEAFF	TGCGCCAGCAGCCAAGATCCCGGATACACTGAAGCTTTCTTT
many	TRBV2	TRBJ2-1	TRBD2	CASSWISGGDSGGLEQFF	TGTGCCAGCAGCTGGATTAGCGGGGGGGACTCGGGAGGGCTTGAGCAGTTCTTC
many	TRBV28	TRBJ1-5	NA	CASMGGANQPQHF	TGTGCCAGCATGGGGGGCGCCAATCAGCCCCAGCATTTT
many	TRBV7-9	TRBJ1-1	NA	CASSSPAGRVNTEAFF	TGTGCCAGCAGTTCCCCCGCGGGACGGGTGAACACTGAAGCTTTCTTT
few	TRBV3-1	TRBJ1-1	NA	CASSPRELNTEAFF	TGTGCCAGCAGCCCCCGGGAGCTGAACACTGAAGCTTTCTTT
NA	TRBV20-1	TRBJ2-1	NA	CSARRGYNEQFF	TGCAGTGCTAGGAGGGGGTACAATGAGCAGTTCTTC
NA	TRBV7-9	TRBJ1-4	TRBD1	CASSLDGGGEANEKLFF	TGTGCCAGCAGCTTAGATGGAGGGGGCGAGGCTAATGAAAAACTGTTTTTT
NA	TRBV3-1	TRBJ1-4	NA	CASSYATNEKLFF	TGTGCCAGCAGCTACGCAACTAATGAAAAACTGTTTTTT
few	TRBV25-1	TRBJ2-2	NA	CASSESPLTGGELFF	TGTGCCAGCAGTGAATCCCCCCTCACCGGCGGGGAGCTGTTTTTT
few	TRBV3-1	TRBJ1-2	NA	CASSQEALGSYGYTF	TGTGCCAGCAGCCAAGAGGCCCTGGGGAGCTATGGCTACACCTTC
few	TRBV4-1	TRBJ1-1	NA	CASSLTGLGRGTEAFF	TGCGCCAGCAGCCTTACAGGGTTGGGGAGAGGCACTGAAGCTTTCTTT
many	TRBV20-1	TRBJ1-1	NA	CSAAEDSNTEAFF	TGCAGTGCGGCGGAGGATTCGAACACTGAAGCTTTCTTT
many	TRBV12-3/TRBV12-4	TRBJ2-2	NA	CASRTLGSGELFF	TGTGCCAGCAGGACTCTAGGGTCCGGGGAGCTGTTTTTT
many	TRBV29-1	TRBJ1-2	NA	CSVEDRFYGYTF	TGCAGCGTTGAAGACAGGTTCTATGGCTACACCTTC
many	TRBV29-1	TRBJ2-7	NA	CSVEDSPRGDEQYF	TGCAGCGTTGAAGATTCTCCTCGGGGCGACGAGCAGTACTTC
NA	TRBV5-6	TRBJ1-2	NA	CASSLDRAHLYTF	TGTGCCAGCAGCTTGGACAGGGCCCACCTCTACACCTTC
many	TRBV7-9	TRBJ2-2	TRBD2	CASRPGGTGELFF	TGTGCCAGCAGGCCGGGAGGCACCGGGGAGCTGTTTTTT
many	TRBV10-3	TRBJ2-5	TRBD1	CAIRPGTGVRETQYF	TGTGCCATCAGACCCGGGACAGGGGTTCGAGAGACCCAGTACTTC
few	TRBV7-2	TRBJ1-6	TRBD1	CASALQGYNSPLHF	TGTGCCAGCGCCTTACAGGGGTATAATTCACCCCTCCACTTT
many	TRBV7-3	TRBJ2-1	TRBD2	CASSSSGGGNEQFF	TGTGCCAGCAGCTCCAGCGGGGGGGGCAATGAGCAGTTCTTC
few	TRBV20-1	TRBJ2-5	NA	CSAFWETQYF	TGCAGTGCATTTTGGGAGACCCAGTACTTC
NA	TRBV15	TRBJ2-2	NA	CATGDYSGELFF	TGTGCCACGGGAGATTACTCCGGGGAGCTGTTTTTT
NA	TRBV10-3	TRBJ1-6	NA	CAIRGLDSPLHF	TGTGCCATCAGGGGGCTGGATTCACCCCTCCACTTT
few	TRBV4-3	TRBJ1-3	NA	CASSQVRGNTIYF	TGCGCCAGCAGCCAAGTACGCGGAAACACCATATATTTT
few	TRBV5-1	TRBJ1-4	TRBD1	CASTADRGSEKLFF	TGCGCCAGCACCGCAGACAGGGGGAGTGAAAAACTGTTTTTT
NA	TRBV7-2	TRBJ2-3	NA	CASRPGTAFSDTQYF	TGTGCCAGCAGACCCGGGACGGCGTTCTCAGATACGCAGTATTTT
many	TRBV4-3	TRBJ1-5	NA	CASSQDRHSNQPQHF	TGCGCCAGCAGCCAAGACAGGCATAGCAATCAGCCCCAGCATTTT
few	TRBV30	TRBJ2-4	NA	CAWSRDGGGRIQYF	TGTGCCTGGTCGCGAGATGGAGGGGGCCGCATTCAGTACTTC
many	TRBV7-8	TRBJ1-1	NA	CASSSWGANTEAFF	TGTGCCAGCAGCTCCTGGGGGGCCAACACTGAAGCTTTCTTT
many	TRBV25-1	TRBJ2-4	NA	CASSYVRAKNIQYF	TGTGCCAGCAGTTACGTACGCGCCAAAAACATTCAGTACTTC
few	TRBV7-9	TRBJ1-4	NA	CASTGMREKLFF	TGTGCCAGCACTGGGATGCGTGAAAAACTGTTTTTT
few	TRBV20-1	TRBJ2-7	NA	CSARSPSASSYEQYF	TGCAGTGCTAGGTCACCTAGCGCCTCCTCCTACGAGCAGTACTTC
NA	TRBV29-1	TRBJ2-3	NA	CSVDKEDGTDTQYF	TGCAGCGTTGATAAGGAGGACGGCACAGATACGCAGTATTTT
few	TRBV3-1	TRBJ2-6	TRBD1	CASSQGTGFFSGANVLTF	TGTGCCAGCAGCCAAGGGACAGGTTTCTTCTCTGGGGCCAACGTCCTGACTTTC
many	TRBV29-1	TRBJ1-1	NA	CSVALAGWGTEAFF	TGCAGCGTTGCGTTGGCAGGGTGGGGCACTGAAGCTTTCTTT
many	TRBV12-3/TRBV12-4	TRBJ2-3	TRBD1	CASSSTGGRTDTQYF	TGTGCCAGCAGTTCGACAGGGGGCAGGACAGATACGCAGTATTTT
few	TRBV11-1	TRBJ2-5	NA	CASSLTERETQYF	TGTGCCAGCAGCCTGACGGAACGGGAGACCCAGTACTTC
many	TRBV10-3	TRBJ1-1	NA	CAINGRGKNTEAFF	TGTGCCATCAACGGGCGGGGGAAGAACACTGAAGCTTTCTTT
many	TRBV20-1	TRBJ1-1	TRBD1	CSAPQGGRTEAFF	TGCAGTGCCCCACAGGGGGGACGCACTGAAGCTTTCTTT
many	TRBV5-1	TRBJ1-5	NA	CATYNQPQHF	TGCGCCACCTATAATCAGCCCCAGCATTTT
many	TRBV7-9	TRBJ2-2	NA	CASSLHMQGNTGELFF	TGTGCCAGCAGCTTACATATGCAGGGGAACACCGGGGAGCTGTTTTTT
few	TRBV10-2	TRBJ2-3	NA	CASSLGVGGTDTQYF	TGCGCCAGCAGTTTGGGGGTTGGGGGCACAGATACGCAGTATTTT
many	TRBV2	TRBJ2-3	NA	CASSEQTDTQYF	TGTGCCAGCAGTGAACAAACAGATACGCAGTATTTT
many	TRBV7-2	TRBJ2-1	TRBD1	CASRSAGTGSYNEQFF	TGTGCCAGCCGTTCCGCCGGGACAGGGTCTTACAATGAGCAGTTCTTC
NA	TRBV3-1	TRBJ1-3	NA	CASRTTGAGNTIYF	TGTGCCAGCAGGACCACGGGGGCAGGAAACACCATATATTTT
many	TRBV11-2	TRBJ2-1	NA	CATSGGNEQFF	TGTGCCACCAGCGGAGGTAATGAGCAGTTCTTC